This T cell receptor (beta chain) emerged from a study of shared clonotypes between healthy human individuals. Libraries were prepared by immunoSEQ multiplex PCR; TCRdb keeps only in-frame clonotypes and omits some of them. Of 950,000 to 1,100,000 clones in the sample, under 80% are singletons; the top ten hold about 1.4%. Into CD45RA+ naive and CD45RA-negative memory subsets, the CD4+ cells were split. The TCR originated in a man aged 18 to 29 in good health. Input material: memory CD4+ T cells sorted from blood. Sample subset: CD45RA-negative fraction.

This CDR3 reads CASSLSGSIDTQYF. Here the CDR3 DNA reads TGTGCCAGCAGCCTTAGCGGGAGTATAGATACGCAGTATTTT. The V gene is TRBV11-2, the J gene TRBJ2-3, with 9 nucleotides matching TRBD2. Trimming cost V 5 bases and J 5 bases; bases outside gene matches: 5. The CDR3 is 14 residues long. Germline V gene data show CDR1 as SGHAT and CDR2 as FQNNGV.